The rows below give T cell receptor beta chains drawn from one sample of a study of shared clonotypes between healthy human individuals. The table came from immunoSEQ multiplex PCR; TCRdb's copy has only in-frame clones and leaves some out. The data hold roughly 2,500,000 clones, with 93% observed a single time. The specimen sequenced was naive CD4+ T cells from PBMCs. The receptors stem from a man aged 18-30 years in good health. Some clones in this sample may be carry-over from other donors' samples. The CDR3 runs from the conserved cysteine through the conserved F or W. The D gene is left open where the match is weak. Expanded clones are given a class, and other clones once, few, many or no size at all.

.	TRBV18	TRBJ2-7	.	TGTGCCAGCTCACCACCGATGGCAGAGCAGTACTTC	CASSPPMAEQYF
TRBD2	TRBV28	TRBJ2-7	.	TGTGCCAGCGTTGGGCGGGGAGGAGGCAGGGACTACTACGAGCAGTACTTC	CASVGRGGGRDYYEQYF
.	TRBV6-6	TRBJ2-3	.	TGTGCCAGCAGTTACTCAAGGGGGACAGATACGCAGTATTTT	CASSYSRGTDTQYF
.	TRBV7-3	TRBJ1-1	.	TGTGCCAGCAGCCCAAGCCAGAACACTGAAGCTTTCTTT	CASSPSQNTEAFF
.	TRBV7-3	TRBJ2-2	.	TGTGCCAGCAGCCTGACGGGGGTCACCGGGGAGCTGTTTTTT	CASSLTGVTGELFF
.	TRBV7-2	TRBJ1-5	.	TGTGCCAGCAGCCCTGACGGTGATCAGCCCCAGCATTTT	CASSPDGDQPQHF
.	TRBV6-5	TRBJ1-2	.	TGTGCCAGCAGTCGGGACACATCTAACTATGGCTACACCTTC	CASSRDTSNYGYTF
.	TRBV7-9	TRBJ2-1	.	TGTGCCCTCTCACAGTCCTACAATGAGCAGTTCTTC	CALSQSYNEQFF
TRBD2	TRBV4-2	TRBJ2-3	.	TGTGCCAGCAGCCATGGGCAAGGGACTAGCGGCACAGATACGCAGTATTTT	CASSHGQGTSGTDTQYF
TRBD2	TRBV5-1	TRBJ2-1	.	TGCGCCAGCAGCCGACGCCCCGAGACTAGCGGCTACAATGAGCAGTTCTTC	CASSRRPETSGYNEQFF
.	TRBV4-1	TRBJ1-4	.	TGCGCCAGCAGCCGTGGGAGGGAGGATGATGAAAAACTGTTTTTT	CASSRGREDDEKLFF
.	TRBV6-1	TRBJ2-2	.	TGTGCCAGCAGTGAGCAGCTCACCGGGGAGCTGTTTTTT	CASSEQLTGELFF
.	TRBV28	TRBJ1-1	few	TGTGCCAGCAGTTTATTCACTGAAGCTTTCTTT	CASSLFTEAFF
TRBD1	TRBV10-3	TRBJ2-7	once	TGTGCCATCAGTGATACGAGACAGGGGGCCGTCGAGCAGTACTTC	CAISDTRQGAVEQYF
.	TRBV27	TRBJ1-5	.	TGTGCCAGCAGTTTATCGGGGGCAGGGAGTCAGCCCCAGCATTTT	CASSLSGAGSQPQHF
TRBD2	TRBV28	TRBJ2-5	.	TGTGCCAGCAGTTCTAGCGGGAGGGCCTCGGAGACCCAGTACTTC	CASSSSGRASETQYF
.	TRBV7-9	TRBJ1-1	few	TGTGCCAGCAGCTTAGCAGGGAACACTGAAGCTTTCTTT	CASSLAGNTEAFF
TRBD1	TRBV7-3	TRBJ2-3	.	TGTGCCAGCAGCAAGGACAGGGCAATAGATACGCAGTATTTT	CASSKDRAIDTQYF
TRBD1	TRBV19	TRBJ1-5	once	TGTGCCAGTACCAACAGGGGGCTAAAAGATAGCAATCAGCCCCAGCATTTT	CASTNRGLKDSNQPQHF
.	TRBV5-1	TRBJ2-3	.	TGCGCCAGCAGCTTGGAGTCCTCCACAGATACGCAGTATTTT	CASSLESSTDTQYF